Below are 22 T cell receptor beta chains sequenced from a single sample in a study of OX40 agonist ivuxolimab in advanced cancers. Method: immunoSEQ multiplex PCR; TCRdb's copy keeps in-frame clones and lacks some. Among some 69,000 clones, just over 90% were seen once, and the ten largest hold 0.25% to 0.3%. The material was CD4+ or CD8+ T cells sorted from blood, obtained in a trial of the OX40 agonist ivuxolimab. The source of these receptors is an adult with an advanced solid tumor such as melanoma, head and neck, liver or kidney cancer.

The chain is built from TRBV7-3 and TRBJ1-1, with a tentative D call TRBD1 (6 bases). The germline gives CDR1 SGHTA, CDR2 FQGTGA. The CDR3 contains 13 residues. The V end was cut by 4 bases, the J end by 10 bases, with 16 bases between. The CDR3 sequence: CASSSAGVGGAFF. The DNA for the CDR3 is TGTGCCAGCAGCTCCGCAGGGGTTGGTGGAGCTTTCTTT. The variable domain in full, with the rest retrieved from reference TRBV7-3 and TRBJ1-1, is GAGVSQTPSNKVTEKGKYVELRCDPISGHTALYWYRQSLGQGPEFLIYFQGTGAADDSGLPNDRFFAVRPEGSVSTLKIQRTERGDSAVYLCASSSAGVGGAFFGQGTRLTVV.

This clone was found once. The rearrangement uses TRBV6-5 and TRBJ1-2; 9 nucleotides align to TRBD1. This CDR3 has 13 amino acids. Germline V gene data show CDR1 as MNHEY and CDR2 as SVGAGI. With 6 bases clipped from V and 6 bases from J, the junction kept 5 bases outside the gene matches. As DNA, the CDR3 is TGTGCCAGCAGATTAACAGGGGGCAATGGCTACACCTTC. It yields the protein CASRLTGGNGYTF.

V and J are TRBV2 and TRBJ1-1; 7 bases line up with TRBD1. CDR1 is SNHLY and CDR2 is FYNNEI in the germline V gene. This CDR3 is built from 14 residues. V shed 4 bases, J shed 0 bases, and the junction held 2 bases outside the gene matches. CDR3 coding DNA: TGTGCCAGCAGTGGCAGGGGGATGAACACTGAAGCTTTCTTT. Translated: CASSGRGMNTEAFF.

The DNA for the CDR3 is TGTGCCAGCAGTCTGGGACAGTTCTACGAGCAGTACTTC. Translated: CASSLGQFYEQYF. This chain uses TRBV6-5 with TRBJ2-7; the match to TRBD1 covers 7 bases. This CDR3 comprises 13 residues. The germline V gene encodes CDR1 MNHEY and CDR2 SVGAGI. The V and J ends lost 5 bases and 3 bases, in that order; junction bases with no gene match: 4.

This clone was recorded only once. The J gene is TRBJ2-5, the V gene TRBV18; the match to TRBD2 covers 9 bases. Near its end, the DNA agrees better with TRBJ2-7, so the J call may be wrong. Germline assignment: CDR1 KGHSH and CDR2 LQKENI. CDR3 length: 16 residues. CDR3: CASSPRAIAGAYEQYF. The CDR3 DNA reads as TGTGCCAGCTCACCACGGGCGATAGCGGGAGCCTACGAGCAGTACTTC.

This clone showed up just once. V gene TRBV11-2 combines with J gene TRBJ2-7; 7 bases map to TRBD2. The junction had 9 bases not matched to a gene; V was cut back by 5 bases and J by 2 bases. The germline CDR1 and CDR2 sequences are SGHAT and FQNNGV. The CDR3 has 15 amino acids. The CDR3 spells CASSTHPSGPYEQYF. CDR3 bases: TGTGCCAGCAGCACCCACCCTAGCGGCCCCTACGAGCAGTACTTC.

This clone came up a few times. The chain couples TRBV6-6 to TRBJ2-2; D not certain. There are 10 residues in the CDR3. The germline gives CDR1 MNHNY, CDR2 SVGAGI (reference sequence). Trimming cost V 7 bases and J 7 bases, with 4 bases left between them. CDR3 protein: CASNHGELFF. CDR3 nucleotides: TGTGCCAGCAATCACGGGGAGCTGTTTTTT.

V usage is TRBV7-9 and J usage is TRBJ2-1, with TRBD2 identical over 7 bases. From germline, CDR1 is SEHNR and CDR2 FQNEAQ (reference sequence). The CDR3 has 15 residues. Trimming removed 6 bases from V and 9 bases from J; junction bases left unmatched: 14. CDR3 coding DNA: TGTGCCAGCAGGCGAGGTTCAGGGACTATAGTTGAGCAGTTCTTC. Protein: CASRRGSGTIVEQFF.

The chain joins TRBV28 to TRBJ2-1; 10 bases are a match to TRBD2. V gave up 5 bases and J gave up 2 bases; unmatched junction bases: 6. This CDR3 region has 16 residues. CDR1 is MDHEN, CDR2 SYDVKM, per germline. The CDR3 region has the DNA TGTGCCAGCAGTCCCCAGCGGGAGGGCCCCTACAATGAGCAGTTCTTC. The encoded protein is CASSPQREGPYNEQFF.

The V gene is TRBV4-2, the J gene TRBJ2-1; 12 bases line up with TRBD2. Germline values: CDR1 LGHNA, CDR2 YNFKEQ. V shed 3 bases and J 3 bases; nucleotides not matched to a gene: 9. CDR3 length: 18 amino acids. The CDR3 is CASSQTQATSGGYNEQFF. In DNA form, the CDR3 reads TGTGCCAGCAGCCAGACCCAGGCGACTAGCGGGGGCTACAATGAGCAGTTCTTC.

The gene calls are TRBV19 and TRBJ1-2; 9 nucleotides align to TRBD1. This CDR3 is built from 14 residues. CDR1 and CDR2 (germline): LNHDA, SQIVND (reference sequence). With 4 bases clipped from V and 4 bases from J, the junction kept 4 bases outside the gene matches. CDR3 residues: CASSRGQGFYGYTF. CDR3 DNA: TGTGCCAGTAGTAGAGGACAGGGGTTCTATGGCTACACCTTC.

This clone was seen only once. V and J are TRBV7-8 and TRBJ2-1; TRBD2 agrees at 7 bases. The CDR3 runs to 17 residues. Germline CDR1 SGHVS, CDR2 FQNEAQ. Losses at the gene ends were 2 bases for V and 9 bases for J; bases not matched to a gene: 16. CDR3 sequence: CASSLSPFWGEGLEQFF. CDR3 nucleotide sequence: TGTGCCAGCAGCTTATCACCGTTTTGGGGGGAGGGCCTTGAGCAGTTCTTC.

The rearrangement uses TRBV30 and TRBJ2-7, with a possible D match to TRBD1 (6 bases). CDR3 length: 14 residues. Germline V gene lookup returns CDR1 GTSNPN and CDR2 SVGIG (reference sequence). Deletions cut 0 bases from V and 5 bases from J, with 14 bases between. The CDR3 protein is CAWSVLGAVNEQYF. As DNA, the CDR3 is TGTGCCTGGAGTGTATTGGGGGCTGTTAACGAGCAGTACTTC. Combining the CDR3 with reference TRBV30 and TRBJ2-7 gives the whole variable domain SQTIHQWPATLVQPVGSPLSLECTVEGTSNPNLYWYRQAAGRGLQLLFYSVGIGQISSEVPQNLSASRPQDRQFILSSKKLLLSDSGFYLCAWSVLGAVNEQYFGPGTRLTVT.

The gene calls are TRBV20-1 and TRBJ2-7, with 7 bases lining up with TRBD1. This CDR3 region has 11 residues. After removal of 4 bases from V and 7 bases from J, the junction contained 4 bases not matched to a gene. CDR1 is DFQATT and CDR2 is SNEGSKA in the germline V gene (reference sequence). The CDR3, as DNA: TGCAGTGCTATACAGGGGATTGAGCAGTACTTC. Translated: CSAIQGIEQYF.

The V and J genes are TRBV7-9 and TRBJ1-1, with D perhaps TRBD1 (5 bases). CDR3 length: 13 amino acids. V was trimmed by 5 bases and J by 1 base, leaving 8 bases between them. The germline CDR1 and CDR2 sequences are SEHNR and FQNEAQ (reference sequence). CDR3: CASSITGNTEAFF. The CDR3 DNA is TGTGCCAGCAGCATAACAGGGAACACTGAAGCTTTCTTT.

V and J are TRBV5-1 and TRBJ2-7; D is ambiguous. The length of the CDR3 is 11 residues. The germline V gene encodes CDR1 SGHRS and CDR2 YFSETQ. Trimming took 4 bases from V and 2 from J, leaving 4 bases between them. The CDR3 reads CASSGTYEQYF. The CDR3 nucleotides are TGCGCCAGCAGCGGAACCTACGAGCAGTACTTC.

V gene TRBV12-5 combines with J gene TRBJ1-4; 7 positions match TRBD1. The V gene's germline CDR1 is LGHNT and CDR2 FRNRAP. This CDR3 has 14 residues. J was trimmed by 4 bases and V by 5 bases; bases with no gene match: 4. In nucleotides, the CDR3 is TGTGCTAGTGGTAGGGACAGCCTTAATGAAAAACTGTTTTTT. It specifies CASGRDSLNEKLFF. The full variable domain, completed using reference TRBV12-5 and TRBJ1-4, is DARVTQTPRHKVTEMGQEVTMRCQPILGHNTVFWYRQTMMQGLELLAYFRNRAPLDDSGMPKDRFSAEMPDATLATLKIQPSEPRDSAVYFCASGRDSLNEKLFFGSGTQLSVL.

CDR3 sequence reads: CASSLVPSGRAIDTGELFF. The CDR3 DNA reads as TGTGCCAGCAGCTTAGTGCCTAGCGGGAGGGCCATAGACACCGGGGAGCTGTTTTTT. This sequence joins TRBV7-6 and TRBJ2-2, with TRBD2 matching over 12 bases. This CDR3 is built from 19 residues. In germline, CDR1 is SGHVS, CDR2 FNYEAQ. The ends lost 1 base at V and 3 bases at J; junction bases unmatched: 9. Based on the CDR3 plus reference TRBV7-6 and TRBJ2-2, the full variable domain is GAGVSQSPRYKVTKRGQDVALRCDPISGHVSLYWYRQALGQGPEFLTYFNYEAQQDKSGLPNDRFSAERPEGSISTLTIQRTEQRDSAMYRCASSLVPSGRAIDTGELFFGEGSRLTVL.

The chain carries TRBV11-2 and TRBJ2-5; TRBD1 matches 11 bases. V gave up 5 bases and J gave up 3 bases; unmatched junction bases: 8. Germline V gene sequence: CDR1 SGHAT, CDR2 FQNNGV. This CDR3 contains 16 residues. CDR3 coding DNA: TGTGCCAGCAGCCCAACCTGGGACAGGGGGAAAGAGACCCAGTACTTC. Amino acids: CASSPTWDRGKETQYF.

V gene TRBV9 combines with J gene TRBJ2-5, with D maybe TRBD2 (5 bases). Germline-derived CDR1 and CDR2 are SGDLS and YYNGEE. With 7 bases removed from V and 7 bases from J, the gap between germline ends came to 8 bases. CDR3 length: 10 amino acids. CDR3 DNA: TGTGCCAGCGGGGAGCTGACCCAGTACTTC. This gives the protein CASGELTQYF.

The chain links TRBV20-1 to TRBJ1-1; D not certain. The CDR3 sequence is 11 residues long. Trimming removed 0 bases from V and 4 bases from J, with 3 bases in between. Germline V gene data show CDR1 as DFQATT and CDR2 as SNEGSKA (reference sequence). CDR3 in amino acids: CSARERTEAFF. In DNA form, the CDR3 reads TGCAGTGCTAGAGAGCGCACTGAAGCTTTCTTT.

This clone was recorded only once. This chain's CDR3 is CASSQGQATEAFF. The CDR3 DNA reads TGTGCCAGCAGCCAGGGACAGGCCACTGAAGCTTTCTTT. The gene calls are TRBV7-3 and TRBJ1-1, with TRBD1 matching 8 bases. This CDR3 comprises 13 residues. Looked up from germline, CDR1 is SGHTA and CDR2 is FQGTGA. The ends lost 5 bases at V and 4 bases at J; junction bases unmatched: 3.